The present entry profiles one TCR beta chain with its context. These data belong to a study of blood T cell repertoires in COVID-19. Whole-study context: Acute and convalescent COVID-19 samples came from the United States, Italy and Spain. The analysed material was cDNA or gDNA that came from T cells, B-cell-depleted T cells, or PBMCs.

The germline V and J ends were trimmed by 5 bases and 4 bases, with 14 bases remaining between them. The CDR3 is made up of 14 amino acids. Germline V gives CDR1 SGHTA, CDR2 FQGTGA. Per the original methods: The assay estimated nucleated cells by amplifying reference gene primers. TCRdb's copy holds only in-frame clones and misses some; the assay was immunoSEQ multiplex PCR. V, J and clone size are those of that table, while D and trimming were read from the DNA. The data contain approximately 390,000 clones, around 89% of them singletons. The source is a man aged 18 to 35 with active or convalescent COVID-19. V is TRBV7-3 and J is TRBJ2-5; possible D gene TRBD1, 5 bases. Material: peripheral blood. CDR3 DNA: TGTGCCAGCAGCCCCACCGGTGGGGCAGAGACCCAGTACTTC. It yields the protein CASSPTGGAETQYF.